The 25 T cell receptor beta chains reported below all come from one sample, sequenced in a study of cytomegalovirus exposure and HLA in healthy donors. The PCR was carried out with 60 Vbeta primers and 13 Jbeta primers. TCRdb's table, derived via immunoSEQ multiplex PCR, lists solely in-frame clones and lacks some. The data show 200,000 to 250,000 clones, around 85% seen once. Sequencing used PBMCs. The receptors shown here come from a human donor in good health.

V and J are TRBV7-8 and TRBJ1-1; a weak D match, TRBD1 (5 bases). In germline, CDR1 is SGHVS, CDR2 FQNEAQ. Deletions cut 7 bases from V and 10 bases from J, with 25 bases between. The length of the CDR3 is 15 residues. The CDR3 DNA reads TGTGCCAGCAACCCAGGCCGGGGGTCTCGTGTCGGAGCTTTCTTT. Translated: CASNPGRGSRVGAFF.

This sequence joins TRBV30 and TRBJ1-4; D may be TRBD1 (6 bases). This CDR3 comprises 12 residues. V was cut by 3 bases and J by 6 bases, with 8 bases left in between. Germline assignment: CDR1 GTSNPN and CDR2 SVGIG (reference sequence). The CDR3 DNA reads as TGTGCCTGGAGCGAGGGGGATGAAAAACTGTTTTTT. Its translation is CAWSEGDEKLFF.

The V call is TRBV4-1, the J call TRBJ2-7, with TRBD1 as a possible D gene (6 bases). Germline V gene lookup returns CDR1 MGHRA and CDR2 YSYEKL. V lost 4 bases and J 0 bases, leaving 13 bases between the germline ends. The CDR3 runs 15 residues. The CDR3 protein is CASSPQEGVSYEQYF. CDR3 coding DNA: TGCGCCAGCAGCCCCCAAGAGGGGGTCTCCTACGAGCAGTACTTC.

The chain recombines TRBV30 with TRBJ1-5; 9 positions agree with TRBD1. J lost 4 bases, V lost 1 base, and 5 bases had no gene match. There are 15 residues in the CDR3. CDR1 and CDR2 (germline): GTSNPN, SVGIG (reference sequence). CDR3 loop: CAWSATGGTNQPQHF. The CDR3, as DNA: TGTGCCTGGAGTGCCACAGGGGGCACTAATCAGCCCCAGCATTTT.

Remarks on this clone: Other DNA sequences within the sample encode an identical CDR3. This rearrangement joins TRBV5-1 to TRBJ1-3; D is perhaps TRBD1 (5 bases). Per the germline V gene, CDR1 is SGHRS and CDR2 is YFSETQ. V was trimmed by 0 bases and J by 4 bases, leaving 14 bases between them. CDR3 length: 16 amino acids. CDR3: CASSLERPGGGNTIYF. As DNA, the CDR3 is TGCGCCAGCAGCTTGGAGCGACCCGGGGGAGGAAACACCATATATTTT.

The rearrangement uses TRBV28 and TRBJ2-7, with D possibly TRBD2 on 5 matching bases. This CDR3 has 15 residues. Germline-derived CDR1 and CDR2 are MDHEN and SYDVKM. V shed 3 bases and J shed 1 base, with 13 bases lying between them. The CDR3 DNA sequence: TGTGCCAGCAGTTTCTCGAGGGTTCGGTCCTACGAGCAGTACTTC. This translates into CASSFSRVRSYEQYF.

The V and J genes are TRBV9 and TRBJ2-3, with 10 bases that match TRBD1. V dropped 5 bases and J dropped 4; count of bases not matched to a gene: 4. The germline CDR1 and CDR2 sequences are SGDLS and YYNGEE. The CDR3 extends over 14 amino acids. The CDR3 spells CASRADRGADTQYF. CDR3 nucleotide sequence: TGTGCCAGCAGAGCGGACAGGGGGGCAGATACGCAGTATTTT.

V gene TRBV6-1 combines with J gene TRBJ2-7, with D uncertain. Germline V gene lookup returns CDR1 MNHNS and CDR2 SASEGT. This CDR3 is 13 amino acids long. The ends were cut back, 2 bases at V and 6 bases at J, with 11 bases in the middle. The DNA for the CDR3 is TGTGCCAGCAGTGAACTTTGGTCCGGCGAGCAGTACTTC. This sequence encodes CASSELWSGEQYF.

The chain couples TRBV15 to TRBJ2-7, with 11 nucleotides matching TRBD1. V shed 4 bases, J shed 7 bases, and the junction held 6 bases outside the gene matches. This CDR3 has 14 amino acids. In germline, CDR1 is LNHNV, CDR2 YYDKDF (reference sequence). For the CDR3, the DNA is TGTGCCACCAGCAACGGACAGGGGGCTCTTGAGCAGTACTTC. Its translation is CATSNGQGALEQYF.

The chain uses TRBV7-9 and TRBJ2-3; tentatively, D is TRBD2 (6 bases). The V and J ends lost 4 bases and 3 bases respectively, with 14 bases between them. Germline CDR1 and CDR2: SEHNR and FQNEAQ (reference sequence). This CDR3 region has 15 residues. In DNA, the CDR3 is TGTGCCAGCAGCTCGGGACTGGAGACGACAGATACGCAGTATTTT. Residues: CASSSGLETTDTQYF.

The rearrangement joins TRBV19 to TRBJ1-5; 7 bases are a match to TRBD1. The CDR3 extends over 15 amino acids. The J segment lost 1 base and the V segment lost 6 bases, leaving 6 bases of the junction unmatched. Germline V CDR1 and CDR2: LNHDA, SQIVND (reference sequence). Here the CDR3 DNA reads TGTGCCAGTAGACCCCCAGGGGGGAGCAATCAGCCCCAGCATTTT. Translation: CASRPPGGSNQPQHF.

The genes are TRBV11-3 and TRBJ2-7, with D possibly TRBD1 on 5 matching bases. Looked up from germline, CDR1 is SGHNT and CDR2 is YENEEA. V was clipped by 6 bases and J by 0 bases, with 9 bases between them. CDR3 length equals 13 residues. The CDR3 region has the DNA TGTGCCAGCAGTCAAGGGGTCTCCTACGAGCAGTACTTC. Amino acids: CASSQGVSYEQYF.

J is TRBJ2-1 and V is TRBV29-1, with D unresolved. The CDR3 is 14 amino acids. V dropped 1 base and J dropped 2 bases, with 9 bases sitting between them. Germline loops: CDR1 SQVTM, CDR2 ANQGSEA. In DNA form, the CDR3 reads TGCAGCGTTGAAGGTAGAGGCCCCTACAATGAGCAGTTCTTC. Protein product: CSVEGRGPYNEQFF.

CDR3 DNA sequence: TGTGCCAGCAGGGCCCAGTCTGCGGGAGTATACGAGCAGTACTTC. This gives the protein CASRAQSAGVYEQYF. J is TRBJ2-7 and V is TRBV2, with TRBD2 matching 7 bases. Germline V gene sequence: CDR1 SNHLY, CDR2 FYNNEI. Trimming removed 6 bases from V and 4 bases from J; junction bases left unmatched: 12. CDR3 length: 15 amino acids. The full variable domain, its missing parts supplied by reference TRBV2 and TRBJ2-7, is EPEVTQTPSHQVTQMGQEVILRCVPISNHLYFYWYRQILGQKVEFLVSFYNNEISEKSEIFDDQFSVERPDGSNFTLKIRSTKLEDSAMYFCASRAQSAGVYEQYFGPGTRLTVT.

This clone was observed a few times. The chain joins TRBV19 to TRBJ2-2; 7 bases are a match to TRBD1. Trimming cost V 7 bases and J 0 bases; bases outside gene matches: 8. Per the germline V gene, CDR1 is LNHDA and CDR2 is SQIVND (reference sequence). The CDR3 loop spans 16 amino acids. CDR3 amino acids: CASTRQGLSNTGELFF. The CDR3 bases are TGTGCCAGTACCCGACAGGGTCTATCGAACACCGGGGAGCTGTTTTTT.

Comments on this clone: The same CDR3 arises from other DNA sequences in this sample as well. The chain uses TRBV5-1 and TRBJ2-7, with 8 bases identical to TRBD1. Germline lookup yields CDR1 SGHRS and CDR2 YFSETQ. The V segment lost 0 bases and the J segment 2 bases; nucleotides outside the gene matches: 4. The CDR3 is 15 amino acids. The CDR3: CASSLVTGGTYEQYF. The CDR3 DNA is TGCGCCAGCAGCTTGGTCACAGGGGGTACCTACGAGCAGTACTTC.

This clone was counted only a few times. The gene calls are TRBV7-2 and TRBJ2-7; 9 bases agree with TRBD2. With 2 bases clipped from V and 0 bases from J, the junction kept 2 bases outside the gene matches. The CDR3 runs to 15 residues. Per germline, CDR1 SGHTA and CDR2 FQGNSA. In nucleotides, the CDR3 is TGTGCCAGCAGCTTACTAGCGGGGCTCTCCTACGAGCAGTACTTC. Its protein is CASSLLAGLSYEQYF.

CDR3 sequence (DNA): TGTGCCAGCAGTGACCGAAGTAGCGGGAGGCGTGAGCAGTTCTTC. It codes for CASSDRSSGRREQFF. This chain connects TRBV6-4 to TRBJ2-1; 10 bases are a match to TRBD2. The germline CDR1 and CDR2 sequences are MRHNA and SNTAGT. CDR3 length: 15 amino acids. V lost 2 bases, J lost 9 bases, and 7 bases stayed unmatched.

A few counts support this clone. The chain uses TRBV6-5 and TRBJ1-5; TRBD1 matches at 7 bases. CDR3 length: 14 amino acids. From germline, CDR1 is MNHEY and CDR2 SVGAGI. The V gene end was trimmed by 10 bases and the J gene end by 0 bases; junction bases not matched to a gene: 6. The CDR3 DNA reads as TGTGCCACCGCTACAGGGGATAGCAATCAGCCCCAGCATTTT. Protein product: CATATGDSNQPQHF.

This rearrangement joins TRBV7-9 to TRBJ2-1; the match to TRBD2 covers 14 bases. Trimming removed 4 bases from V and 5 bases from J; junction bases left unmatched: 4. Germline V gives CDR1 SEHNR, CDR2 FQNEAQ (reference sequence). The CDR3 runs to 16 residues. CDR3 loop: CASSSTGLAGDNEQFF. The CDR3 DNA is TGTGCCAGCAGCTCGACGGGACTAGCGGGAGACAATGAGCAGTTCTTC. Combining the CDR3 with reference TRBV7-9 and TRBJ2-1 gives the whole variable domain DTGVSQNPRHKITKRGQNVTFRCDPISEHNRLYWYRQTLGQGPEFLTYFQNEAQLEKSRLLSDRFSAERPKGSFSTLEIQRTEQGDSAMYLCASSSTGLAGDNEQFFGPGTRLTVL.

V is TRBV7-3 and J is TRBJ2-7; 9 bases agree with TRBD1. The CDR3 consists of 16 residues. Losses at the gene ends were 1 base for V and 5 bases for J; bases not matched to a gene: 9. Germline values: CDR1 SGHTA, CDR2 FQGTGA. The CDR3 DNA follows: TGTGCCAGCAGCTTAATTTCGGGACAGGGAACTCACGAGCAGTACTTC. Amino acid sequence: CASSLISGQGTHEQYF.

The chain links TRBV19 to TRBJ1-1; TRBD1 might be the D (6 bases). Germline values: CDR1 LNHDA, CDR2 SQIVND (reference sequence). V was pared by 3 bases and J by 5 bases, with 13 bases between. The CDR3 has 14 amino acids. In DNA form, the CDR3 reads TGTGCCAGTAGTATTGGGGGCTCTAGAACTGAAGCTTTCTTT. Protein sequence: CASSIGGSRTEAFF.

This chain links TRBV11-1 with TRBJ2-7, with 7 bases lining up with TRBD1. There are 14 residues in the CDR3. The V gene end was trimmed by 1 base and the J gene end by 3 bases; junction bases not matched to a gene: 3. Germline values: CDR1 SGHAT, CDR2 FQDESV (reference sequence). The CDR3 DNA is TGTGCCAGCAGCTTAGGAGCAGGGGGCTACGAGCAGTACTTC. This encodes CASSLGAGGYEQYF.

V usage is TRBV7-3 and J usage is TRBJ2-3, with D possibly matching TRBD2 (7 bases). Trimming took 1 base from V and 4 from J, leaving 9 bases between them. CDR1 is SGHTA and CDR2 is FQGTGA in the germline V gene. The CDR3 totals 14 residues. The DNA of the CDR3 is TGTGCCAGCAGCTTAAGGGAGGGGGCAGATACGCAGTATTTT. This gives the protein CASSLREGADTQYF.

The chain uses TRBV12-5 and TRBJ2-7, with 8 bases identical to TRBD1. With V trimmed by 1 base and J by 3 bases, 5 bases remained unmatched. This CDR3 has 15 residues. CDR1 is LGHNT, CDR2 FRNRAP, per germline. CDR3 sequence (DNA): TGTGCTAGTGGTTTGGGGACAGGGTTCGGCTACGAGCAGTACTTC. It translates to CASGLGTGFGYEQYF.